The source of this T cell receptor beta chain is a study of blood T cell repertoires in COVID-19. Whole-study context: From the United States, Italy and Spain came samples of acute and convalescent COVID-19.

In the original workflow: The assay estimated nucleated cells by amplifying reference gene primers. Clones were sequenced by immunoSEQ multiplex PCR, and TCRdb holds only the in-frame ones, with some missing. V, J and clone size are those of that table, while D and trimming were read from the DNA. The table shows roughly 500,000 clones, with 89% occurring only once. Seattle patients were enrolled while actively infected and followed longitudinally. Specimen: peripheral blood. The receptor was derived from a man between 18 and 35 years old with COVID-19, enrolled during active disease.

CDR3: CASSLAANTGELFF. The DNA of the CDR3 is TGTGCCAGCAGCTTGGCCGCGAACACCGGGGAGCTGTTTTTT. This sequence joins TRBV5-4 and TRBJ2-2; D is uncertain. V was pared by 0 bases and J by 0 bases, with 3 bases between. The CDR3 is 14 amino acids. Per the germline V gene, CDR1 is SGHNT and CDR2 is YYREEE (reference sequence).